Listed here are 11 T cell receptor beta chains from one sample, sequenced in a study of cytomegalovirus exposure and HLA in healthy donors. The study ran its PCR with 60 Vbeta and 13 Jbeta primers. Sequencing used immunoSEQ multiplex PCR; TCRdb keeps in-frame clones, though not all of them. The sample records a few hundred thousand clones, approximately 79% being singletons. Sample: PBMCs. All receptors come from a man between 18 and 35 years old in good health and CMV-seronegative.

As to this clone: At the DNA level, this CDR3 is encoded by other sequences in the same sample as well. The DNA of the CDR3 is TGTGCCTGGAGTGTCCAGGAGAACACTGAAGCTTTCTTT. It yields the protein CAWSVQENTEAFF. The gene calls are TRBV30 and TRBJ1-1; D gene ambiguous. Germline V gene lookup returns CDR1 GTSNPN and CDR2 SVGIG (reference sequence). The V end lost 0 bases, the J end lost 1 base, and 6 bases lay between the germline ends. The CDR3 totals 13 residues.

The chain has TRBV6-5 and TRBJ2-1; unclear D gene. This CDR3 region has 16 residues. With 1 base removed from V and 6 bases from J, the gap between germline ends came to 16 bases. Per germline, CDR1 MNHEY and CDR2 SVGAGI. In DNA form, the CDR3 reads TGTGCCAGCAGTTACTTCTGGAGCTACCCTGGCAATGAGCAGTTCTTC. It translates to CASSYFWSYPGNEQFF.

The genes are TRBV6-5 and TRBJ2-7, with 7 bases aligning to TRBD1. The CDR3 sequence is 15 residues long. Germline CDR1 MNHEY, CDR2 SVGAGI. V lost 6 bases and J lost 3; bases outside the gene matches: 11. DNA of the CDR3: TGTGCCAGCAGGACAGGGACAAAGAGTTACTACGAGCAGTACTTC. It codes for CASRTGTKSYYEQYF.

The chain's CDR3 is CASSSSFSQPQHF. CDR3 nucleotides: TGTGCCAGCAGCTCGTCTTTTAGTCAGCCCCAGCATTTT. The chain combines TRBV6-6 with TRBJ1-5; no firm D call. This CDR3 is built from 13 residues. Germline V gene data show CDR1 as MNHNY and CDR2 as SVGAGI (reference sequence). With 6 bases removed from V and 6 bases from J, the gap between germline ends came to 12 bases.

This clone was counted once. This chain uses TRBV11-2 with TRBJ2-5; 11 nucleotides align to TRBD2. The J segment lost 5 bases and the V segment lost 0 bases, leaving 2 bases of the junction unmatched. The CDR3 is 15 amino acids. Germline CDR1 reads SGHAT; CDR2 reads FQNNGV. The CDR3 reads CASSLEVAGGETQYF. Written as DNA, the CDR3 is TGTGCCAGCAGCTTAGAAGTAGCGGGAGGGGAGACCCAGTACTTC.

The chain is built from TRBV5-6 and TRBJ2-7; 9 bases align to TRBD1. Germline CDR1 and CDR2: SGHDT and YYEEEE. Trimming took 7 bases from V and 0 from J; bases not matched to a gene: 5. The CDR3 runs to 14 residues. The CDR3 is CASQGQGISYEQYF. Here the CDR3 DNA reads TGTGCCAGCCAGGGACAGGGCATCTCCTACGAGCAGTACTTC.

The chain is built from TRBV4-3 and TRBJ1-4; D possibly corresponds to TRBD1 (5 bases). V lost 0 bases, J lost 8 bases, and 13 bases lay in between. This CDR3 has 15 amino acids. CDR1 and CDR2 (germline): LGHNA, YSLEER. The CDR3 nucleotides are TGCGCCAGCAGCCAAGAGGGCAGGGTGAGCGAAAAACTGTTTTTT. It encodes CASSQEGRVSEKLFF.

The chain carries TRBV19 and TRBJ2-7; D is possibly TRBD1 (7 bases). The germline gives CDR1 LNHDA, CDR2 SQIVND (reference sequence). V lost 6 bases, J lost 6 bases, and 12 bases lay in between. The CDR3 has 12 amino acids. The chain's CDR3 is CASSSQGGEQYF. In DNA, the CDR3 is TGTGCCAGTAGCTCGCAGGGGGGCGAGCAGTACTTC.

This clone appeared a few times. The chain's CDR3 is CASRVQWDTEAFF. The CDR3 DNA follows: TGTGCCAGCAGGGTACAGTGGGACACTGAAGCTTTCTTT. J is TRBJ1-1 and V is TRBV6-1; D gene ambiguous. Trimming took off 6 bases at V and 3 bases at J, with 11 bases between the two ends. CDR3 length equals 13 residues. The germline gives CDR1 MNHNS, CDR2 SASEGT.

The chain is built from TRBV7-9 and TRBJ1-1, with 12 nucleotides matching TRBD1. Trimming cost V 6 bases and J 1 base; bases outside gene matches: 12. Germline lookup yields CDR1 SEHNR and CDR2 FQNEAQ (reference sequence). This CDR3 has 18 amino acids. This CDR3 is CASRTRDRGLVWNTEAFF. As DNA, the CDR3 is TGTGCCAGCAGGACTAGGGACAGGGGGCTTGTTTGGAACACTGAAGCTTTCTTT.

The V call is TRBV4-2, the J call TRBJ2-2; D is unclear. Deletions cut 0 bases from V and 7 bases from J, with 3 bases between. Germline values: CDR1 LGHNA, CDR2 YNFKEQ. The CDR3 extends over 12 amino acids. The CDR3 sequence: CASSQDRGELFF. In nucleotides, the CDR3 is TGTGCCAGCAGCCAAGATCGCGGGGAGCTGTTTTTT.